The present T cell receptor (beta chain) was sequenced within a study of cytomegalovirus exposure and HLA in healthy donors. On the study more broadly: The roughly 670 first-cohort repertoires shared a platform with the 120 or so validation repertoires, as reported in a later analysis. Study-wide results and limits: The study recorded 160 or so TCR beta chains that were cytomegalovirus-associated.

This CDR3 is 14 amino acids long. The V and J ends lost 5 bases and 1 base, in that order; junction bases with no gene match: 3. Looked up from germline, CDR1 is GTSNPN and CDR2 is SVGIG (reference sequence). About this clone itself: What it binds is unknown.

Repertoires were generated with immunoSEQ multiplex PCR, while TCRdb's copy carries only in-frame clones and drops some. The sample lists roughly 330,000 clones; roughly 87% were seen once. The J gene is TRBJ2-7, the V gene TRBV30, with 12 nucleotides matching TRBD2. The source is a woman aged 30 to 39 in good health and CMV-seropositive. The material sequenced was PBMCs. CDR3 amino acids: CAWGGLAGSYEQYF. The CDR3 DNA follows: TGTGCCTGGGGAGGACTAGCGGGGTCCTACGAGCAGTACTTC.